These 9 T cell receptor beta chains were all obtained from the same sample, sequenced in a study of regulatory T cells in long-lasting Graves disease. The sample's time point: persistent/refractory GD, antithyroid drugs over 5 years with positive TRAb. The TCR library was prepared using RNA isolated from PBMCs. Arm-PCR of CDR3 regions and iRepertoire HTBI primers were the basis on which TCR beta libraries were built. Using its own MiXCR run on the multiplex PCR reads, TCRdb lists one record per CDR3 protein. The table lists 400,000 or so distinct CDR3 sequences, around 20% of them singletons. This specimen was peripheral blood mononuclear cells (PBMCs), taken when the disease was refractory, from a patient treated with antithyroid drugs. The receptors shown here come from a female donor with Graves disease.

The genes are TRBV13 and TRBJ2-4; tentatively, D is TRBD1 or TRBD2 (5 bases each). V lost 1 base, J lost 6 bases, and 16 bases lay in between. The CDR3 extends over 16 amino acids. Germline CDR1 is PRHDT and CDR2 is FYEKMQ (reference sequence). In DNA, the CDR3 is TGTGCCAGCAGCTTAGATCGTCGTGGGGACGGAAACATTCAGTACTTC. It codes for CASSLDRRGDGNIQYF.

This clonotype occurred many times. The V gene is TRBV20-1, the J gene TRBJ2-5; tentative D call: TRBD2 (6 bases). CDR1 is DFQATT, CDR2 SNEGSKA, per germline (reference sequence). V was clipped by 6 bases and J by 2 bases, with 10 bases between them. CDR3 length: 12 amino acids. The CDR3 region is CSASGAQETQYF. The CDR3 DNA reads TGCAGTGCGTCGGGAGCTCAAGAGACCCAGTACTTC.

This clonotype occurred many times. The gene calls are TRBV7-2 and TRBJ2-7; D unresolved. The V gene lost 1 base and the J gene lost 3 bases, with 7 bases spanning the gap. Germline V gene lookup returns CDR1 SGHTA and CDR2 FQGNSA. The CDR3 covers 13 residues. CDR3 residues: CASSLGLGYEQYF. CDR3 nucleotide sequence: TGTGCCAGCAGCTTAGGGTTGGGCTACGAGCAGTACTTC.

This clonotype appeared many times. This rearrangement joins TRBV6-1 to TRBJ2-7; 12 bases are a match to TRBD2. V was pared by 5 bases and J by 2 bases, with 4 bases of the junction left unmatched. The CDR3 is 15 amino acids. Germline values: CDR1 MNHNS, CDR2 SASEGT. CDR3 nucleotide sequence: TGTGCCAGCAGTAAGGGACTAGCGGGCGCCTACGAGCAGTACTTC. It is translated as CASSKGLAGAYEQYF.

This chain's CDR3 is CASSERGTAGTDTQYF. CDR3 DNA: TGTGCCAGCAGTGAACGCGGGACAGCGGGCACAGATACGCAGTATTTT. J is TRBJ2-3 and V is TRBV2, with D possibly being TRBD1 (7 bases). Looked up from germline, CDR1 is SNHLY and CDR2 is FYNNEI. V shed 2 bases and J shed 1 base, with 13 bases lying between them. The CDR3 is 16 residues long.

The table lists this clonotype with a few counts. The gene calls are TRBV20-1 and TRBJ2-6, with 9 bases fitting TRBD1. V trimming: 6 bases; J trimming: 0 bases; junction bases outside the gene matches: 12. Looked up from germline, CDR1 is DFQATT and CDR2 is SNEGSKA (reference sequence). This CDR3 is 18 amino acids long. CDR3 sequence (DNA): TGCAGTGCAACGGAAGGACAGGGGAGCTTCTCTGGGGCCAACGTCCTGACTTTC. Translation gives CSATEGQGSFSGANVLTF.

The CDR3 sequence: CASSVGAGENQPQHF. CDR3 coding DNA: TGTGCCAGCAGCGTAGGGGCAGGCGAGAATCAGCCCCAGCATTTT. The chain couples TRBV9 to TRBJ1-5; D gene uncertain. The CDR3 extends over 15 amino acids. V was shortened by 0 bases and J by 4 bases, with 11 bases between the two germline ends. Germline V CDR1 and CDR2: SGDLS, YYNGEE.

This clonotype has just a few counts. This chain links TRBV7-2 with TRBJ1-6, with D maybe TRBD1 (5 bases). Deletions cut 1 base from V and 6 bases from J, with 10 bases between. Germline V gene sequence: CDR1 SGHTA, CDR2 FQGNSA. The CDR3 totals 15 residues. Written as DNA, the CDR3 is TGTGCCAGCAGCTTAGTAGTGACAGCTAATTCACCCCTCCACTTT. It translates to CASSLVVTANSPLHF.

In its sample, this clonotype was seen many times. This chain connects TRBV3-1 to TRBJ2-7, with unresolved D. CDR3 length equals 15 residues. Deletions cut 1 base from V and 2 bases from J, with 12 bases between. CDR1 is LGHDT, CDR2 YNNKEL, per germline (reference sequence). The CDR3 DNA sequence: TGTGCCAGCAGCCAAGTTCTCTCCAACACCTACGAGCAGTACTTC. Protein sequence: CASSQVLSNTYEQYF.